Detailed here is one T cell receptor (beta chain). Its cognate antigen is unknown. The record originates from a study of graft-versus-host responses after intestinal transplantation. Overall study: Those transplanted obtained multivisceral, liver-intestinal, or isolated intestinal grafts. For two to four years after anti-thymocyte globulin induction, all recipients took tacrolimus and steroids. General observations from the study: Graft-donor T cell macrochimerism in patients accompanied high graft-versus-host to host-versus-graft clonal ratios in allografts. GvH clones turned up in recipient marrow; some had shown up first in ileum or blood.

The repertoire was sequenced with immunoSEQ multiplex PCR; TCRdb's copy has only in-frame clones and lacks some. The table includes about 85,000 clones, approximately 90% detected once. Sequencing was performed on unstimulated CD8+ T cells sorted from spleen or lymph node cells, taken before transplant. The clonotype comes from a human donor who was the organ donor for an intestinal transplant.

The CDR3 sequence is CASDEDGDQETQYF. DNA of the CDR3: TGTGCTAGTGACGAGGACGGAGACCAAGAGACCCAGTACTTC. The chain couples TRBV12-5 to TRBJ2-5; the D is unclear. V lost 7 bases and J lost 0, with 12 bases in between. Germline V lookup: CDR1 LGHNT, CDR2 FRNRAP. CDR3 length: 14 amino acids.